The 13 T cell receptor beta chains reported below all come from one sample, sequenced in a study of regulatory T cells after allogeneic stem cell transplantation. Amplification of the TCR beta CDR3 region followed SMARTer RACE reverse transcription of RNA. TCRdb reprocessed the 5' RACE reads via MiXCR and lists one record per CDR3 protein. The sample records 4,000 to 5,000 distinct CDR3 sequences, roughly 97% being singletons. Sequenced here: sorted CD4+ T cells from blood (whether regulatory or conventional is not recorded), sampled 30 days after allogeneic stem cell transplant. These receptors came from a human patient who had an allogeneic stem cell transplant, so the T cells may come from the graft donor.

On this clonotype itself: One end of the junction does not line up with germline, which may come from a read error. V gene TRBV5-1 combines with J gene TRBJ2-5, with D unclear. Germline lookup yields CDR1 SGHRS and CDR2 YFSETQ. There are 13 residues in the CDR3. The CDR3 loop is CASSWPGLETQYF. The CDR3 DNA reads as TGCGCCAGCAGCTGGCCGGGTTTGGAGACCCAGTATTTC.

Turning to this clonotype: The CDR3 carries no conserved terminal phenylalanine or tryptophan, so it likely arises from a read error. This chain links TRBV5-1 with TRBJ1-2; D is perhaps TRBD1 (6 bases). The CDR3 runs to 15 residues. The germline gives CDR1 SGHRS, CDR2 YFSETQ. In DNA form, the CDR3 reads TGCACCAGCAGCATGAGGGGGGACACGGAGTATCGATACACCGTC. Translating it yields CTSSMRGDTEYRYTV.

This chain uses TRBV2 with TRBJ2-2; D possibly corresponds to TRBD1 (5 bases). Trimming took off 4 bases at V and 16 bases at J, with 28 bases between the two ends. Germline V gene lookup returns CDR1 SNHLY and CDR2 FYNNEI. The CDR3 has 16 amino acids. The CDR3 here is CASSGARAGLVGGQFF. CDR3 nucleotide sequence: TGTGCCAGCAGTGGCGCCCGAGCAGGGTTGGTAGGTGGCCAGTTTTTT.

Regarding this clonotype: The CDR3 ends on some other residue instead of the conserved phenylalanine or tryptophan, so this is likely a read error. DNA for the CDR3: TGTGCCAGCAGGGCCGGGAATAAAGAGACGCAGTACGTC. This gives the protein CASRAGNKETQYV. The chain employs TRBV7-2 and TRBJ2-5; a possible D gene is TRBD2 (5 bases). Germline CDR1 SGHTA, CDR2 FQGNSA. The CDR3 length is 13 residues.

About this clonotype itself: The conserved phenylalanine or tryptophan is not found at the CDR3 terminus, so this likely reflects a read error. The chain carries TRBV19 and TRBJ2-7; no reliable D call. With the DNA end fitting TRBJ2-1 better, the J assignment may be wrong. Germline-derived CDR1 and CDR2 are LNHDA and SQIVND (reference sequence). The CDR3 spans 13 residues. In DNA form, the CDR3 reads TGTGCCAGTAGGATGCGTATCACGTACGAGCAGTTCTGC. It is translated as CASRMRITYEQFC.

As regards this clonotype: One junction end disagrees with the germline gene, perhaps due to a read error. The rearrangement links TRBV2 to TRBJ1-6; D is ambiguous. There are 15 residues in the CDR3. Germline CDR1 reads SNHLY; CDR2 reads FYNNEI. CDR3 nucleotide sequence: TGTGCCACCAGTACCATGATCTCGTATAATTCCCCCCACCACTTT. It specifies CATSTMISYNSPHHF.

Remarks on this clonotype: One junction end does not reproduce the germline sequence, and a read error may be involved. The rearrangement uses TRBV20-1 and TRBJ2-5, with D possibly being TRBD2 (5 bases). This CDR3 comprises 15 residues. CDR1 and CDR2 from the germline V gene are DFQATT and SNEGSKA (reference sequence). The CDR3 DNA reads TGCTGTGCCACACCCACAAGCGGCGGCCAAGAGACCCAGTACTTC. It is translated as CCATPTSGGQETQYF.

The J gene is TRBJ1-5, the V gene TRBV12-3 or TRBV12-4; unclear D gene. The J call is uncertain, as TRBJ2-3 better fits the DNA end. The CDR3 runs 13 residues. CDR3 in DNA: TGTGCCAGCAGTTGCGGCTACGCGCAGACGCAGTATTTT. It encodes CASSCGYAQTQYF.

Concerning this clonotype: The junction shows a germline mismatch at one end, possibly a read error. The rearrangement joins TRBV4-2 to TRBJ1-2, with TRBD1 identical over 8 bases. The CDR3 is 15 amino acids. Looked up from germline, CDR1 is LGHNA and CDR2 is YNFKEQ. Here the CDR3 reads CASSEDRGHPNGQTF. The CDR3 coding sequence is TGTGCCAGCAGCGAAGACAGGGGACACCCCAATGGCCAGACCTTC.

With regard to this clonotype: Sequence at one end of the junction differs from germline and may be a read error. The chain uses TRBV2 and TRBJ1-6; D gene unclear. Germline V lookup: CDR1 SNHLY, CDR2 FYNNEI. The CDR3 consists of 15 residues. The CDR3 loop is CASSHVSSYNSPHPF. DNA of the CDR3: TGTGCCAGCAGTCATGTGAGCTCCTATAATTCGCCCCACCCCTTT. Based on the CDR3 plus reference TRBV2 and TRBJ1-6, the full variable domain is EPEVTQTPSHQVTQMGQEVILRCVPISNHLYFYWYRQILGQKVEFLVSFYNNEISEKSEIFDDQFSVERPDGSNFTLKIRSTKLEDSAMYFCASSHVSSYNSPHPFGNGTRLTVT.

On this clonotype: One end of the junction fails to match germline, which may point to a read error. The chain couples TRBV5-1 to TRBJ1-4; D is possibly TRBD1 (5 bases). The CDR3 has 14 residues. In germline, CDR1 is SGHRS, CDR2 YFSETQ. DNA of the CDR3: TGCGCCAGCAGCTCCGGGACGTCTAATGAAAAGCTGGTTTTT. Translated, it gives CASSSGTSNEKLVF.

This chain links TRBV4-2 with TRBJ2-2; tentative D call: TRBD2 (6 bases). The J call is uncertain, as TRBJ2-3 better fits the DNA end. Germline V CDR1 and CDR2: LGHNA, YNFKEQ. This CDR3 is built from 14 residues. CDR3 residues: CASRSAGKNGEQYF. Written as DNA, the CDR3 is TGTGCCAGCAGATCCGCGGGAAAGAACGGGGAGCAGTATTTT.

Comments on this clonotype: One junction end does not reproduce the germline sequence, and a read error may be involved. The chain uses TRBV5-1 and TRBJ2-7; TRBD1 aligns across 8 bases. CDR1 is SGHRS, CDR2 YFSETQ, per germline. There are 16 residues in the CDR3. CDR3 amino acids: CASGRTAGTGSYEQYF. CDR3 DNA sequence: TGTGCCAGCGGCCGAACCGCGGGGACAGGATCCTACGAGCAGTACTTC.